A single sample is the source of the 5 T cell receptor beta chains below, sequenced in a study of low-dose radiotherapy and immunotherapy resistance in tumors. cDNA synthesis used a TRAV/TRBV-specific primer set for both chains. Amplification, which lasted around 20 PCR cycles, used a constant-region primer and V-primer adapter to amplify TCRs. TCRdb re-called the reads with MiXCR, one entry per CDR3 protein. This sample has 11,000 or so distinct CDR3 sequences; about 60% occur once, and the top ten carry 12%. The source of these receptors is a human donor with advanced metastatic prostate, ovarian, gallbladder or colorectal cancer (not recorded which). This table probably holds off-target reads from a library built for another chain.

The J gene is TRBJ1-2, the V gene TRBV6-5, with D perhaps TRBD1 (5 bases). Germline V lookup: CDR1 MNHEY, CDR2 SVGAGI. CDR3 length: 11 amino acids. Trimming removed 7 bases from V and 4 bases from J, with 7 bases in between. CDR3 in amino acids: CASTDSYGYTF. CDR3 nucleotides: TGTGCCAGCACCGACAGCTATGGCTACACCTTC.

This clonotype was counted a few times. The chain combines TRBV6-6 with TRBJ2-6; perhaps TRBD2 as D (5 bases). The V end was cut by 5 bases, the J end by 4 bases, with 12 bases between. Germline values: CDR1 MNHNY, CDR2 SVGAGI (reference sequence). The CDR3 loop spans 15 amino acids. The CDR3 DNA follows: TGTGCCAGCAGTCAGGAGGTAGGGGGGGCCAACGTCCTGACTTTC. Translated, it gives CASSQEVGGANVLTF.

The chain combines TRBV2 with TRBJ1-1, with 8 bases fitting TRBD1. With V trimmed by 7 bases and J by 3 bases, 4 bases remained unmatched. Per the germline V gene, CDR1 is SNHLY and CDR2 is FYNNEI. The CDR3 has 13 residues. The CDR3 spells CASNLDRDTEAFF. CDR3 coding DNA: TGTGCCAGCAATTTGGACAGGGACACTGAAGCTTTCTTT.

The chain carries TRBV19 and TRBJ1-5; no clear D. The V end lost 6 bases, the J end lost 10 bases, and 16 bases lay between the germline ends. The CDR3 loop spans 13 amino acids. Germline CDR1 LNHDA, CDR2 SQIVND (reference sequence). In nucleotides, the CDR3 is TGTGCCAGTAGCGTGGACGGTTTGGGTCCCCAGCATTTT. Amino acid sequence: CASSVDGLGPQHF.

V gene TRBV2 combines with J gene TRBJ1-5, with TRBD1 as a possible D gene (5 bases). V lost 6 bases, J lost 5 bases, and 17 bases lay in between. Germline CDR1 SNHLY, CDR2 FYNNEI. The CDR3 is 15 residues long. CDR3 sequence (DNA): TGTGCCAGCAGCTCGCCTCTACGGGGGGATCAGCCCCAGCATTTT. Encoded protein: CASSSPLRGDQPQHF.